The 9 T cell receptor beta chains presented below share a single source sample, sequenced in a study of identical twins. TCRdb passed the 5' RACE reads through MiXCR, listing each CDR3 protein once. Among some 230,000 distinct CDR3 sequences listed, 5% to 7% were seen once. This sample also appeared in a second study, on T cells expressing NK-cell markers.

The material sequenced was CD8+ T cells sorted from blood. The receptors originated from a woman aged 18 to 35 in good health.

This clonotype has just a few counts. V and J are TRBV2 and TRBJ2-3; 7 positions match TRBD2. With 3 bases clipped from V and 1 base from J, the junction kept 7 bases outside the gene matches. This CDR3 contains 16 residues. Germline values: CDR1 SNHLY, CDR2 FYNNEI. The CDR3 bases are TGTGCCAGCAGTGATTTTGGCGGGGGTCGCACAGATACGCAGTATTTT. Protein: CASSDFGGGRTDTQYF.

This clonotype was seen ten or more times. The CDR3 coding sequence is TGTGCCAGCAGTTTAATCAACACTACAGGCAATGAGCAGTTCTTC. Translation gives CASSLINTTGNEQFF. The chain joins TRBV12-3 or TRBV12-4 to TRBJ2-1; weak D call: TRBD1 (5 bases). V was clipped by 2 bases and J by 6 bases, with 14 bases between them. The CDR3 runs to 15 residues.

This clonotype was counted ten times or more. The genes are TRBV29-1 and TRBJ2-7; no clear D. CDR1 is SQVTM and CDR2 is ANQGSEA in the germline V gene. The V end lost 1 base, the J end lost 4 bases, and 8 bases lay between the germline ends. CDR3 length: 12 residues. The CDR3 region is CSVEGSRYEQYF. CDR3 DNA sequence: TGCAGCGTTGAAGGATCCAGATACGAGCAGTACTTC.

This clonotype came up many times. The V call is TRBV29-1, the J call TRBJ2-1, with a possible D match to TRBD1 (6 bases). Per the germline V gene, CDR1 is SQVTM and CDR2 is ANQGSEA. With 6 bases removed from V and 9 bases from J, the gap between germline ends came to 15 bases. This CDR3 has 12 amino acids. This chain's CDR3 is CSVLQGTGEQFF. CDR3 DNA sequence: TGCAGCGTACTACAGGGAACGGGTGAGCAGTTCTTC.

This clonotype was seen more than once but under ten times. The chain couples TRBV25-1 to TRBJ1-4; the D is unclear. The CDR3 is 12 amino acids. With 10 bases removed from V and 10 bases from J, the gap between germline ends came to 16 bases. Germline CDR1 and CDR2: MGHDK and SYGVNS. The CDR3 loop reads CATLGLEGKLFF. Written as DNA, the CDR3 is TGTGCCACCCTAGGACTCGAAGGAAAACTGTTTTTT.

In DNA, the CDR3 is TGTGCCAGCAGTTACTCAGGGGTTGGCGAGCAGTACTTC. This encodes CASSYSGVGEQYF. The chain combines TRBV6-5 with TRBJ2-7; a possible D gene is TRBD1 (5 bases). V lost 0 bases and J lost 6, with 9 bases in between. The CDR3 consists of 13 residues. CDR1 and CDR2 (germline): MNHEY, SVGAGI.

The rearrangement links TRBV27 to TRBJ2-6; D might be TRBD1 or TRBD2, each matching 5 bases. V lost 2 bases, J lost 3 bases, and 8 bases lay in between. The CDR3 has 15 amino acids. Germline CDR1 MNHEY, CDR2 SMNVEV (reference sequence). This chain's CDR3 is CASSLRGDGANVLTF. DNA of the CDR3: TGTGCCAGCAGTTTAAGGGGAGATGGGGCCAACGTCCTGACTTTC.

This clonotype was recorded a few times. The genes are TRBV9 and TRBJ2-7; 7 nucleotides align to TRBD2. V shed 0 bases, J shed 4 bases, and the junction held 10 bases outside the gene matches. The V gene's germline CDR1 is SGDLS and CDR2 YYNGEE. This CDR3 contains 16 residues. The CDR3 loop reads CASSVGSSGIGYEQYF. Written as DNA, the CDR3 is TGTGCCAGCAGCGTAGGATCAAGCGGGATAGGTTACGAGCAGTACTTC.

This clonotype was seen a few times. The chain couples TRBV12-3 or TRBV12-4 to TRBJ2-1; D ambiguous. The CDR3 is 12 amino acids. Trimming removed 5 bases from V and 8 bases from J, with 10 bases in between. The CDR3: CASSRAAYEQFF. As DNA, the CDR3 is TGTGCCAGCAGTAGGGCCGCCTATGAGCAGTTCTTC.